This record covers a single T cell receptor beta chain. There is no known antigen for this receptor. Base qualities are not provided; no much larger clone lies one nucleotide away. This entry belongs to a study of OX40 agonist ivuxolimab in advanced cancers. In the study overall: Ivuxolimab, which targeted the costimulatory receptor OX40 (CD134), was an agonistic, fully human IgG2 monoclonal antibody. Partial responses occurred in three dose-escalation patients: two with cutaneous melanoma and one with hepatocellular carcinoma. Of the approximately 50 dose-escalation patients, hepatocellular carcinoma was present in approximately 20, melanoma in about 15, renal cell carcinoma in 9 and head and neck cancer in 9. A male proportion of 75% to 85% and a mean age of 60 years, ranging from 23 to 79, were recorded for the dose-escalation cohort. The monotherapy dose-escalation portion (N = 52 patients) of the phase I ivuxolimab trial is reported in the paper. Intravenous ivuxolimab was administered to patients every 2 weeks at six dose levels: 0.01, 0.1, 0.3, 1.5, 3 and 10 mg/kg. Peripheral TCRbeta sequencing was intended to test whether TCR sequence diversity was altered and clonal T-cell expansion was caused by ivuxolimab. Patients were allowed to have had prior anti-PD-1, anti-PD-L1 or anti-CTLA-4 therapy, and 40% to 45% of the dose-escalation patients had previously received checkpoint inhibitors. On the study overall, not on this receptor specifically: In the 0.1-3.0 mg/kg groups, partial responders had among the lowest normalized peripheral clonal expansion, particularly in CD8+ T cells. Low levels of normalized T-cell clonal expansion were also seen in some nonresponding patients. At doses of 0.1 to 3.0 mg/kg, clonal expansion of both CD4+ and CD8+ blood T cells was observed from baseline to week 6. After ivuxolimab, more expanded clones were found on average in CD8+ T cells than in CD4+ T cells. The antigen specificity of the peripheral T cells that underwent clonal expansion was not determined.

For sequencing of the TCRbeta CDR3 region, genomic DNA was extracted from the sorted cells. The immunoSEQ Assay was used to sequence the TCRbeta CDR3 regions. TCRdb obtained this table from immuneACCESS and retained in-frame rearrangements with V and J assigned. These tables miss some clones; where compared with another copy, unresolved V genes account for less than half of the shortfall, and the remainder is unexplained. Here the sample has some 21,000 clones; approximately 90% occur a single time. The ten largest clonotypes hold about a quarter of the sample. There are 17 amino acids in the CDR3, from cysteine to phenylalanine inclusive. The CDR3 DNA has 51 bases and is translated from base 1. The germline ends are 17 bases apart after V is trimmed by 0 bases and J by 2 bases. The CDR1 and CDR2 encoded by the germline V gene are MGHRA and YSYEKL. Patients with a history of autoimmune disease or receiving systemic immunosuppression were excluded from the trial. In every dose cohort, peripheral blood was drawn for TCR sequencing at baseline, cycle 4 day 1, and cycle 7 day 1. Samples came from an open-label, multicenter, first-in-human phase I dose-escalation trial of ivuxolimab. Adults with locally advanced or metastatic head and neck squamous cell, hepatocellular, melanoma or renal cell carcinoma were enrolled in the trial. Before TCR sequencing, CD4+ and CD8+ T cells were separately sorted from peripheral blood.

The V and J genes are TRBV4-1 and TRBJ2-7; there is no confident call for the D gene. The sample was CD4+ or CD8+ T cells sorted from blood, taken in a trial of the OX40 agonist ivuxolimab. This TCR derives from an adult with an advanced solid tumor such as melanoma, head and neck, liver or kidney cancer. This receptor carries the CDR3 CASSQDIYSIAPYEQYF. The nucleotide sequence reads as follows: TGCGCCAGCAGCCAAGATATCTACTCTATAGCCCCCTACGAGCAGTACTTC.